These T cell receptor beta chains were read from a single sample in a study of T-cell memory formation after mild COVID-19. MiXCR was run by TCRdb on the 5' RACE reads, yielding one entry per CDR3 protein. There are around 410,000 distinct CDR3 sequences in the sample; more than 20% occur only once, and roughly 14% lies in the top ten. The source material was PBMCs or a T cell subset sorted from them (not recorded which). All receptors come from an adult woman who had mild COVID-19 (a few samples of this study predate the infection). Cell type and time point are not known. Each CDR3 is given with its conserved first and last residue.

TRBV4-1,TRBJ1-5,CASSQEVIGQIRNQPQHF
TRBV5-5,TRBJ2-5,CASSSGTATSGTQYF
TRBV2,TRBJ2-3,CASSDLLAGGETDTQYF
TRBV24-1,TRBJ2-3,CATSDHGKLAVFSDTQYF
TRBV5-5,TRBJ2-7,CASSRRRDFYEQYF
TRBV5-1,TRBJ2-5,CASSLHHPGGASQETQYF
TRBV28,TRBJ1-2,CASSLKGGYTF
TRBV20-1,TRBJ1-2,CSAFDPFSNYGYTF
TRBV7-9,TRBJ1-4,CASSSDRGSGEKLFF
TRBV6-2/TRBV6-3,TRBJ1-5,CASSPPGQDGQPQHF
TRBV3-1,TRBJ2-1,CASSQEGTGDNEQFF
TRBV24-1,TRBJ2-3,CATSDPGTGSTDTQYF
TRBV20-1,TRBJ2-3,CSARDLSRTHTDTQYF
TRBV27,TRBJ1-2,CASSLQGVYGYTF
TRBV2,TRBJ1-2,CASLASQWMNYGYTF
TRBV7-9,TRBJ2-7,CASSLGPGGQVPEQYF
TRBV2,TRBJ2-6,CATSYGANVLTF
TRBV6-5,TRBJ1-1,CAISSQGIEAFF
TRBV7-9,TRBJ2-7,CASSSGQGPGEQYF
TRBV28,TRBJ2-3,CASSIIRAADTQYF
TRBV7-3,TRBJ2-2,CASSPDSTGELFF
TRBV3-1,TRBJ1-6,CASSHDSNSPLHF
TRBV4-3,TRBJ2-2,CASSQVRAGGGTGELFF